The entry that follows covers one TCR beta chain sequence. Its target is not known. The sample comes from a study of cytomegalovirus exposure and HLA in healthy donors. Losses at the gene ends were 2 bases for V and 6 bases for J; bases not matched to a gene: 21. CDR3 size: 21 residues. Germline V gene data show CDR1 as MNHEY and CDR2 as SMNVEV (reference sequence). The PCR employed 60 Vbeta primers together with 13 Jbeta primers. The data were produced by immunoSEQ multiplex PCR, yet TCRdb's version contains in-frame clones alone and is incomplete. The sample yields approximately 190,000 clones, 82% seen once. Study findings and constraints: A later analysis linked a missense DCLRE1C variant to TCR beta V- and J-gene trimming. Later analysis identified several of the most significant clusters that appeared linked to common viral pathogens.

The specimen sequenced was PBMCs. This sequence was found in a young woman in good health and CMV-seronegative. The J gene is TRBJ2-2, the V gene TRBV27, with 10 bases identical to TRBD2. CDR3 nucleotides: TGTGCCAGCAGTTTAACCACCCCATGGACCCAGCGGGGGGGCGATTCCGGGGAGCTGTTTTTT. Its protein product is CASSLTTPWTQRGGDSGELFF.